One and the same sample provided the 8 T cell receptor beta chains below, sequenced in a study of Ad26.COV2.S vaccination and SARS-CoV-2 variants. Treatment: some 20 received Ad26.COV2.S at low or high dose, single or two shots; roughly five received placebo; per-sample allocation not given. Sampling was done on day 63 after the first vaccine or placebo injection. Using immunoSEQ multiplex PCR, the repertoire was profiled, and TCRdb retains in-frame clones only, with some absent. The sample records about 680,000 clones, about 89% being singletons. The specimen comprised peripheral blood, sampled in a trial of Ad26.COV2.S vaccine versus placebo. The receptors come from a person aged 18 to 59 who received the Ad26.COV2.S COVID-19 vaccine or a placebo.

V and J are TRBV18 and TRBJ2-7; possible D gene TRBD2, 7 bases. The V gene lost 2 bases and the J gene lost 2 bases, with 16 bases spanning the gap. From germline, CDR1 is KGHSH and CDR2 LQKENI. The CDR3 totals 16 residues. Written as DNA, the CDR3 is TGTGCCAGCTCACCAAGGGGGAGCGGGGTGACCTACGAGCAGTACTTC. Protein sequence: CASSPRGSGVTYEQYF. The variable domain in full, completed from reference TRBV18 and TRBJ2-7, reads NAGVMQNPRHLVRRRGQEARLRCSPMKGHSHVYWYRQLPEEGLKFMVYLQKENIIDESGMPKERFSAEFPKEGPSILRIQQVVRGDSAAYFCASSPRGSGVTYEQYFGPGTRLTVT.

This clone has more than one count but fewer than ten. This rearrangement joins TRBV2 to TRBJ2-7, with 9 bases fitting TRBD1. The CDR3 length is 15 residues. The germline gives CDR1 SNHLY, CDR2 FYNNEI. V shed 6 bases and J 2 bases; nucleotides not matched to a gene: 8. The CDR3, as DNA: TGTGCCAGCAGCGGCGGGACAGGGTCAACCTACGAGCAGTACTTC. It specifies CASSGGTGSTYEQYF.

This clone was detected only once. The rearrangement joins TRBV11-1 to TRBJ2-1, with D possibly TRBD1 on 5 matching bases. The germline V and J ends were trimmed by 2 bases and 2 bases, with 13 bases remaining between them. The V gene's germline CDR1 is SGHAT and CDR2 FQDESV (reference sequence). The CDR3 contains 16 residues. CDR3 loop: CASSLWRRATYNEQFF. DNA for the CDR3: TGTGCCAGCAGCTTATGGCGCAGGGCTACCTACAATGAGCAGTTCTTC. Complete variable domain (other parts from reference TRBV11-1 and TRBJ2-1): EAEVAQSPRYKITEKSQAVAFWCDPISGHATLYWYRQILGQGPELLVQFQDESVVDDSQLPKDRFSAERLKGVDSTLKIQPAELGDSAMYLCASSLWRRATYNEQFFGPGTRLTVL.

V is TRBV21-1 and J is TRBJ2-7; the D call of TRBD2 is as the table states it, not checked on the DNA. TRBV21-1 has pseudogene status. This CDR3 region has 14 residues. CDR3 sequence reads: CASSELAGAAEQYF. The CDR3 DNA is TGTGCCAGCAGCGAACTAGCGGGAGCCGCCGAGCAGTACTTC.

This sequence joins TRBV14 and TRBJ2-5, with D hard to call. Trimming shortened V by 0 bases and J by 3 bases, and 2 bases separated the two germline ends. Germline V gene sequence: CDR1 SGHDN, CDR2 FVKESK. This CDR3 contains 12 residues. The CDR3 loop reads CASSQDEETQYF. CDR3 in DNA: TGTGCCAGCAGCCAAGATGAAGAGACCCAGTACTTC.

J is TRBJ2-7 and V is TRBV18; D may correspond to TRBD1 or TRBD2 (5 bases each). Germline lookup yields CDR1 KGHSH and CDR2 LQKENI. The CDR3 runs 15 residues. V was cut by 1 base and J by 0 bases, with 10 bases left in between. The CDR3 loop reads CASSPLQGPSYEQYF. For the CDR3, the DNA is TGTGCCAGCTCACCACTTCAGGGACCCTCCTACGAGCAGTACTTC.

The V and J genes are TRBV5-4 and TRBJ1-2; 7 bases align to TRBD1. Germline CDR1 reads SGHNT; CDR2 reads YYREEE (reference sequence). V was pared by 4 bases and J by 4 bases, with 10 bases of the junction left unmatched. CDR3 size: 15 residues. CDR3 in DNA: TGTGCCAGCAGCACGTCAGGGGGTAATACCTATGGCTACACCTTC. This sequence encodes CASSTSGGNTYGYTF.

The rearrangement links TRBV7-9 to TRBJ1-1; TRBD1 might be the D (6 bases). V lost 4 bases to trimming and J lost 3 bases, with 12 bases between them. Germline-derived CDR1 and CDR2 are SEHNR and FQNEAQ (reference sequence). The length of the CDR3 is 14 residues. CDR3 coding DNA: TGTGCCAGCAGCTCACGGACAGAGGACACTGAAGCTTTCTTT. Encoded protein: CASSSRTEDTEAFF. Together with reference TRBV7-9 and TRBJ1-1, the CDR3 gives the full variable domain: DTGVSQNPRHKITKRGQNVTFRCDPISEHNRLYWYRQTLGQGPEFLTYFQNEAQLEKSRLLSDRFSAERPKGSFSTLEIQRTEQGDSAMYLCASSSRTEDTEAFFGQGTRLTVV.